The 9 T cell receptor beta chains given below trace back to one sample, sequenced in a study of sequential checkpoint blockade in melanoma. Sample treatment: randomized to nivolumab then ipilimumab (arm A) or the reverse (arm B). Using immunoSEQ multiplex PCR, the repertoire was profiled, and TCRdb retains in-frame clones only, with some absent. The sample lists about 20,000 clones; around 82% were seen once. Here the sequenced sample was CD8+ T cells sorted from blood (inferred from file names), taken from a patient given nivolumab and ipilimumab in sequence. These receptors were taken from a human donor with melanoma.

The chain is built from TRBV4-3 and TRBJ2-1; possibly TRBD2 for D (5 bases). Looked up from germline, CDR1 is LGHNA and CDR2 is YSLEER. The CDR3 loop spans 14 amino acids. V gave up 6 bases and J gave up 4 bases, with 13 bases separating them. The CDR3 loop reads CASSVTISYNEQFF. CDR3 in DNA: TGCGCCAGCAGTGTGACTATCTCATACAATGAGCAGTTCTTC.

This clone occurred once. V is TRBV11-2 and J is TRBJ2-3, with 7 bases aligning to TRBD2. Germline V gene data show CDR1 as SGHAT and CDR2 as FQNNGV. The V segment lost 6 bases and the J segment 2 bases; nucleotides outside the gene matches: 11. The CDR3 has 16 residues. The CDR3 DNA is TGTGCCAGCAGAAGCAGGACTAGACCTTTCACAGATACGCAGTATTTT. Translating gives CASRSRTRPFTDTQYF.

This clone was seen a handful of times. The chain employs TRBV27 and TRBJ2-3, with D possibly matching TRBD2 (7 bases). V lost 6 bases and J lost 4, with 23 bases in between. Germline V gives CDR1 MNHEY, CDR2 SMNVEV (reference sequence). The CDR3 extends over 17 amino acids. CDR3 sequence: CASSPRGGGARADTQYF. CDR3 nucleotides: TGTGCCAGCAGCCCTAGAGGGGGGGGCGCGAGAGCAGATACGCAGTATTTT.

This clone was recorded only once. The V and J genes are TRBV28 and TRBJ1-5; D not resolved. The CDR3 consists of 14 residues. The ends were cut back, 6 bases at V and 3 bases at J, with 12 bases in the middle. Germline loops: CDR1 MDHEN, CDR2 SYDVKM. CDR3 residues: CASSPQSTNQPQHF. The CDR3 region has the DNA TGTGCCAGCAGCCCACAAAGTACCAATCAGCCCCAGCATTTT.

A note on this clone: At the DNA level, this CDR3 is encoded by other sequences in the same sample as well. CDR3 DNA sequence: TGTGCCAGCAGCAAAGGGTGTCGGAGAGCGAGGACTGAAGCTTTCTTT. It yields the protein CASSKGCRRARTEAFF. The J gene is TRBJ1-1, the V gene TRBV21-1. TRBV21-1 is classified as a pseudogene. The CDR3 is 16 residues long.

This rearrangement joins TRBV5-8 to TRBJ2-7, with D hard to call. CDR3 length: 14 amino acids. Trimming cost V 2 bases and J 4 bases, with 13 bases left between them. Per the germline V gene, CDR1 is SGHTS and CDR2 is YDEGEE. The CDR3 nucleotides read TGTGCCAGCAGCTTATCAGGTAAAAGTTACGAGCAGTACTTC. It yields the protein CASSLSGKSYEQYF.

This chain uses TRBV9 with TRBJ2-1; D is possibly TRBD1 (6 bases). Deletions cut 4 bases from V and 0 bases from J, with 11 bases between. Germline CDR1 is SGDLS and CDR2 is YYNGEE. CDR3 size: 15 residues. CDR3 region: CASSIQGSSYNEQFF. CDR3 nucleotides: TGTGCCAGCAGCATACAGGGTAGCTCCTACAATGAGCAGTTCTTC.

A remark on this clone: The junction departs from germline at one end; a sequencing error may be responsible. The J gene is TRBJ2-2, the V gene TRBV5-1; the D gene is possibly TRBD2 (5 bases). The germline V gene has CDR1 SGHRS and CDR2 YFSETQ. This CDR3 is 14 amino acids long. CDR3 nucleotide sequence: TGCGCCAGCAGCTTGGTACGGAACACCGGGGAGCTGCTTTTT. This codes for CASSLVRNTGELLF.

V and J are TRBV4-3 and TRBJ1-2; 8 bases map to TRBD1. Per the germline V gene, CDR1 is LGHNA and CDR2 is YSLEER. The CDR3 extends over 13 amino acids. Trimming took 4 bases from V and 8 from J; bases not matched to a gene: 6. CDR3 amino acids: CASSRGQGWGYTF. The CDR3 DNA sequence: TGCGCCAGCAGCCGAGGACAGGGATGGGGCTACACCTTC.